This T cell receptor beta chain was captured in a study of cytomegalovirus exposure and HLA in healthy donors. The CDR3 loop spans 16 amino acids. CDR1 is MNHNY, CDR2 SVGAGI, per germline (reference sequence). Trimming cost V 6 bases and J 3 bases; bases outside gene matches: 8. With 60 Vbeta and 13 Jbeta primers, the PCR was carried out. The data were produced by immunoSEQ multiplex PCR, yet TCRdb's version contains in-frame clones alone and is incomplete. The data contain a few hundred thousand clones, roughly 79% of them singletons. Though nominally healthy at sampling, donors likely had unrecorded immune exposures. This clone was observed a single time.

V gene TRBV6-6 combines with J gene TRBJ2-1, with TRBD1 matching over 10 bases. This clonotype was obtained from a man aged 18 to 29 in good health and CMV-seronegative. The sample consisted of PBMCs. CDR3 sequence: CASSLYRDRGYNEQFF. CDR3 DNA sequence: TGTGCCAGCAGCTTATACCGGGACAGGGGCTACAATGAGCAGTTCTTC.